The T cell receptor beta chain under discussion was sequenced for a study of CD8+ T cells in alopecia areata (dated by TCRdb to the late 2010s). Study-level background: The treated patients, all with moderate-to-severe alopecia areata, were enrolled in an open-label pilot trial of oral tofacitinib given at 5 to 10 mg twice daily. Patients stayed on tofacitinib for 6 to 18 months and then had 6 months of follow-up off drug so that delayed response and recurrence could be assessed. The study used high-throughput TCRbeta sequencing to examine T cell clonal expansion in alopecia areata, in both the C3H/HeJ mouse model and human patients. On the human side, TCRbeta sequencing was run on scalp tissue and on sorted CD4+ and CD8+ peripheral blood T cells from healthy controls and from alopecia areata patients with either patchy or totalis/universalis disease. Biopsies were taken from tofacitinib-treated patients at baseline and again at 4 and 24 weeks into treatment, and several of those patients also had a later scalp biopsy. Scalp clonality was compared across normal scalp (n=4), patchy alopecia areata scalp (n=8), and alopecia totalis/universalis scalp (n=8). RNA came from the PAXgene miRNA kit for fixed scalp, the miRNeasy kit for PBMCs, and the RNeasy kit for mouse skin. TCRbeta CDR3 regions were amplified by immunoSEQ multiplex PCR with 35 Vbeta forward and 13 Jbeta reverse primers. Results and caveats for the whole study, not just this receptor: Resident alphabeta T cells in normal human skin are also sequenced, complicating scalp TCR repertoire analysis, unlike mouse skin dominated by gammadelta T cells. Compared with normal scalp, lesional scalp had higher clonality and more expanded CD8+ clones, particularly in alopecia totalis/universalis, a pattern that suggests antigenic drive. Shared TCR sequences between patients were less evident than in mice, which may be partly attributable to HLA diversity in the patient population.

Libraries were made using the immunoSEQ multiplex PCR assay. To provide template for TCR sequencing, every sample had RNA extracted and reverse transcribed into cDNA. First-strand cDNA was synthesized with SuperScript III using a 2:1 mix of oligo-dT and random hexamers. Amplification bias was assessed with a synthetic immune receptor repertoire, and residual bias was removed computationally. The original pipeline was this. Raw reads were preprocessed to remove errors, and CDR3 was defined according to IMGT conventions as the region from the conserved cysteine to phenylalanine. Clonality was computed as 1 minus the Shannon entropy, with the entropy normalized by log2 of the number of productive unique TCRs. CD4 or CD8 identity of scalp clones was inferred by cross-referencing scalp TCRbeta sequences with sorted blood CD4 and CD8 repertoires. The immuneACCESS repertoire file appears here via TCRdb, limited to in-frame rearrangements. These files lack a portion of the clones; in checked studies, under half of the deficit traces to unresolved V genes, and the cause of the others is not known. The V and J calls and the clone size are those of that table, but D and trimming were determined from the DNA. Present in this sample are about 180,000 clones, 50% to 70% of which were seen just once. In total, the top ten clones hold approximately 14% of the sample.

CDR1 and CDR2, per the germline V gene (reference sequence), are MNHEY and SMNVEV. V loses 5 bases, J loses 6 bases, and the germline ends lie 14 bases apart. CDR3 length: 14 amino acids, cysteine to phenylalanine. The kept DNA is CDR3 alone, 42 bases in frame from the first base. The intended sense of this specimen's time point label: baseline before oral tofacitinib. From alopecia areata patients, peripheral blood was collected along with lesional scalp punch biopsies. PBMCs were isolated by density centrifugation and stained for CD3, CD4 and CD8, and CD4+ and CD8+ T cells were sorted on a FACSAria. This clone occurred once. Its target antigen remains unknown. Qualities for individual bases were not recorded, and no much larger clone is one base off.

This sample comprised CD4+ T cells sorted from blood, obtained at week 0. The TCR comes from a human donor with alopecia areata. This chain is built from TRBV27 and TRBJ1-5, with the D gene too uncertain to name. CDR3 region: CASSLGRSRQPQHF. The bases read TGTGCCAGCAGTCTCGGAAGGAGTCGTCAGCCCCAGCATTTT.